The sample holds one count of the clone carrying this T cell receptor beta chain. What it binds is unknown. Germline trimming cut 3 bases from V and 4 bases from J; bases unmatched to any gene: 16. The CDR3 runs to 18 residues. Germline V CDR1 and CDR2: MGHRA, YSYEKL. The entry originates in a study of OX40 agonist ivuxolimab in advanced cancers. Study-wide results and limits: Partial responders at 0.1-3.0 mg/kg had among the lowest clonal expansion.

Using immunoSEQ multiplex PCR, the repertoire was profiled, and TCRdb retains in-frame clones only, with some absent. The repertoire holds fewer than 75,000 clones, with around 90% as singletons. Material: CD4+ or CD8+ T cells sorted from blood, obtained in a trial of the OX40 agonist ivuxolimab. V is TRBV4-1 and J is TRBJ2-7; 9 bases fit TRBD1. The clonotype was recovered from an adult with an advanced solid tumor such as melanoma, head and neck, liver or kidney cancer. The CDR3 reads CASSHPQYPGTGLYEQYF. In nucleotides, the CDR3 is TGCGCCAGCAGCCATCCCCAATACCCCGGGACAGGGTTATACGAGCAGTACTTC.